These 15 T cell receptor beta chains share one sample of origin, sequenced in a study of T cells after yellow fever vaccination. TCRdb reanalysed the 5' RACE reads using MiXCR and keeps one entry per CDR3 protein. The sample shows hundreds of thousands of distinct CDR3 sequences, around 8.1% of them seen only once. The sequencing here drew on PBMCs, taken roughly 45 days after the first yellow fever vaccination. Receptor source: a man between 18 and 29 years old who received the YFV17D yellow fever vaccine.

This clonotype appeared many times. This sequence joins TRBV5-6 and TRBJ2-5; 9 nucleotides match TRBD2. The J segment lost 5 bases and the V segment lost 5 bases, leaving 7 bases of the junction unmatched. Germline loops: CDR1 SGHDT, CDR2 YYEEEE. This CDR3 contains 14 residues. CDR3 region: CASSPRTSVETQYF. DNA of the CDR3: TGTGCCAGCAGTCCCCGGACTAGCGTCGAGACCCAGTACTTC.

This clonotype was detected only a few times. The chain couples TRBV6-1 to TRBJ2-7; D is unresolved. V was pared by 3 bases and J by 6 bases, with 12 bases between. Per the germline V gene, CDR1 is MNHNS and CDR2 is SASEGT. This CDR3 has 13 amino acids. CDR3 nucleotides: TGTGCCAGCAGTGAGGACCTTGTACGCGAGCAGTACGTC. It yields the protein CASSEDLVREQYV.

This clonotype was counted a few times. The chain links TRBV5-1 to TRBJ1-4, with D hard to call. Per the germline V gene, CDR1 is SGHRS and CDR2 is YFSETQ. This CDR3 is 19 amino acids long. The V and J ends lost 4 bases and 0 bases respectively, with 22 bases between them. In DNA form, the CDR3 reads TGCGCCAGCAGCCTCGGACCCATTCGGGTTAAAGCAACTAATGAAAAACTGTTTTTT. Translation: CASSLGPIRVKATNEKLFF.

The sample holds a few counts of this clonotype. CDR3 sequence reads: CASSFGQGVLSSYEQYF. The DNA of the CDR3 is TGTGCCAGCAGCTTCGGACAGGGGGTCCTTAGCTCCTACGAGCAGTACTTC. This sequence joins TRBV7-9 and TRBJ2-7; TRBD1 matches 10 bases. The germline V gene has CDR1 SEHNR and CDR2 FQNEAQ (reference sequence). The length of the CDR3 is 17 residues. With 3 bases clipped from V and 0 bases from J, the junction kept 8 bases outside the gene matches.

The chain carries TRBV7-2 and TRBJ2-7; 7 bases fit TRBD2. Trimming at V came to 1 base and at J to 2 bases, leaving 2 bases not matched to a gene. CDR1 SGHTA and CDR2 FQGNSA come from the germline V gene. This CDR3 has 14 residues. CDR3 DNA sequence: TGTGCCAGCAGCTTAGTCCGGGGGGCCTACGAGCAGTACGTC. As protein: CASSLVRGAYEQYV.

This chain links TRBV14 with TRBJ2-3; 7 positions match TRBD2. Trimming removed 3 bases from V and 1 base from J; junction bases left unmatched: 4. The germline gives CDR1 SGHDN, CDR2 FVKESK. This CDR3 comprises 15 residues. The CDR3 DNA sequence: TGTGCCAGCAGCCAGCGAGCGGGGCGCACAGATACGCAGTATTTT. Translation gives CASSQRAGRTDTQYF. The whole variable domain, filled in from reference TRBV14 and TRBJ2-3, reads EAGVTQFPSHSVIEKGQTVTLRCDPISGHDNLYWYRRVMGKEIKFLLHFVKESKQDESGMPNNRFLAERTGGTYSTLKVQPAELEDSGVYFCASSQRAGRTDTQYFGPGTRLTVL.

The J gene is TRBJ2-5, the V gene TRBV11-2; D may be TRBD2 (5 bases). CDR3 length equals 16 residues. The V gene's germline CDR1 is SGHAT and CDR2 FQNNGV. The V end was cut by 1 base, the J end by 2 bases, with 14 bases between. The CDR3 bases are TGTGCCAGCAGCTTAGTGCTAGCCAAAACACAAGAGACCCAGTACTTC. This translates into CASSLVLAKTQETQYF.

This clonotype was picked up many times. The V gene is TRBV14, the J gene TRBJ2-2; D could derive from TRBD1 or TRBD2 (6 bases each). From germline, CDR1 is SGHDN and CDR2 FVKESK. This CDR3 region has 16 residues. V was clipped by 1 base and J by 1 base, with 10 bases between them. CDR3 bases: TGTGCCAGCAGCCAAGTCGGGGGACAGAACACCGGGGAGCTGTTTTTT. Residues: CASSQVGGQNTGELFF.

This clonotype occurred a few times. The rearrangement uses TRBV18 and TRBJ2-1, with 11 bases aligning to TRBD2. Germline loops: CDR1 KGHSH, CDR2 LQKENI. The trim removed 3 bases at V and 13 bases at J, leaving 14 bases unmatched. This CDR3 contains 16 residues. CDR3 in amino acids: CASSPRLASGGSFQFF. As DNA, the CDR3 is TGTGCCAGCTCACCCCGGTTAGCTAGCGGGGGGTCGTTTCAGTTCTTC. Complete variable domain (other parts from reference TRBV18 and TRBJ2-1): NAGVMQNPRHLVRRRGQEARLRCSPMKGHSHVYWYRQLPEEGLKFMVYLQKENIIDESGMPKERFSAEFPKEGPSILRIQQVVRGDSAAYFCASSPRLASGGSFQFFGPGTRLTVL.

This clonotype was detected a few times. The rearrangement joins TRBV12-3 or TRBV12-4 to TRBJ1-5; the D is unclear. This CDR3 comprises 14 residues. Deletions cut 0 bases from V and 7 bases from J, with 10 bases between. The CDR3 protein is CASSLARNGQPQHF. The DNA for the CDR3 is TGTGCCAGCAGTTTAGCGAGAAATGGACAGCCCCAGCATTTT.

This clonotype was detected a few times. The V and J genes are TRBV6-5 and TRBJ2-3, with D hard to call. The germline V gene has CDR1 MNHEY and CDR2 SVGAGI. The CDR3 covers 15 residues. V was clipped by 2 bases and J by 0 bases, with 9 bases between them. CDR3 in DNA: TGTGCCAGCAGTTACACGCGGTCTAGCACAGATACGCAGTATTTT. Protein: CASSYTRSSTDTQYF.

This clonotype was counted a few times. This chain links TRBV5-8 with TRBJ2-2, with 10 nucleotides matching TRBD1. This CDR3 spans 15 amino acids. Germline V lookup: CDR1 SGHTS, CDR2 YDEGEE. V lost 5 bases and J lost 6; bases outside the gene matches: 7. This CDR3 is CASSSGDRGAGELFF. CDR3 bases: TGTGCCAGCAGTTCTGGGGACAGGGGCGCCGGGGAGCTGTTTTTT.

The chain has TRBV3-1 and TRBJ1-5; D unresolved. V was cut by 1 base and J by 7 bases, with 8 bases left in between. The CDR3 has 13 amino acids. The germline gives CDR1 LGHDT, CDR2 YNNKEL (reference sequence). CDR3 DNA sequence: TGTGCCAGCAGCCAAGGATCGCGACAGCCCCAGCATTTT. Its translation is CASSQGSRQPQHF. The full variable domain, rest sourced from reference TRBV3-1 and TRBJ1-5, is DTAVSQTPKYLVTQMGNDKSIKCEQNLGHDTMYWYKQDSKKFLKIMFSYNNKELIINETVPNRFSPKSPDKAHLNLHINSLELGDSAVYFCASSQGSRQPQHFGDGTRLSIL.

This clonotype was observed at least ten times. This chain links TRBV5-1 with TRBJ2-7; 7 bases are a match to TRBD1. Germline assignment: CDR1 SGHRS and CDR2 YFSETQ. J lost 7 bases, V lost 5 bases, and 9 bases had no gene match. The CDR3 is 13 residues long. CDR3 protein: CASSRTGDREQYV. CDR3 sequence (DNA): TGCGCCAGCAGTCGTACAGGGGATCGGGAGCAGTACGTC.

About this clonotype itself: An end of the junction does not agree with germline; a read error may underlie this. The chain has TRBV20-1 and TRBJ2-3; tentatively, D is TRBD2 (7 bases). CDR3 length: 14 residues. Looked up from germline, CDR1 is DFQATT and CDR2 is SNEGSKA (reference sequence). The CDR3 is CCARGGVSRDTQYF. CDR3 in DNA: TGCTGTGCTAGGGGGGGAGTAAGTAGGGATACGCAGTATTTT.